This is a list of T cell receptor beta chains from one sample in a study of cytomegalovirus exposure and HLA in healthy donors. Method: immunoSEQ multiplex PCR; TCRdb's copy keeps in-frame clones and lacks some. The sample has roughly 150,000 clones; roughly 75% are singletons. Sequencing was done on a sample of PBMCs. These receptors were taken from a young man in good health. Both conserved end residues are part of each CDR3. D genes are given only for firm matches. Some rows mark clone size as missing; the rest say once, few, many or name a class of expanded clone.

D: TRBD2; V: TRBV7-9; size: -; J: TRBJ2-1; DNA: TGTGCCAGCAGCCCACCCGGGACTAGCGAATACAATGAGCAGTTCTTC; CDR3: CASSPPGTSEYNEQFF
D: TRBD2; V: TRBV2; size: once; J: TRBJ2-5; DNA: TGTGCCAGCAGTGAAATAAGACTAGCGCCCGAAGTGAGGCAAGAGACCCAGTACTTC; CDR3: CASSEIRLAPEVRQETQYF
D: TRBD1; V: TRBV7-8; size: -; J: TRBJ2-1; DNA: TGTGCCAGCAGCTCGGAACCCGGGACAGCATACAATGAGCAGTTCTTC; CDR3: CASSSEPGTAYNEQFF
D: -; V: TRBV4-1; size: -; J: TRBJ2-7; DNA: TGCGCCAGCAGCCAAGTATCGCGGCGGGGCAGCGGAGCCTACGAGCAGTACTTC; CDR3: CASSQVSRRGSGAYEQYF
D: TRBD1; V: TRBV5-8; size: -; J: TRBJ2-6; DNA: TGTGCCAGCATTAGGGGGCGCCATACTGGGGCCAACGTCCTGACTTTC; CDR3: CASIRGRHTGANVLTF
D: -; V: TRBV28; size: -; J: TRBJ1-5; DNA: TGTGCCAGCAGTCCGGACAGCCTCTATCAGCCCCAGCATTTT; CDR3: CASSPDSLYQPQHF
D: TRBD1; V: TRBV19; size: once; J: TRBJ2-7; DNA: TGTGCCAGTAGTACAAGACAGGGGGCCTCCTACGAGCAGTACTTC; CDR3: CASSTRQGASYEQYF
D: -; V: TRBV7-3; size: -; J: TRBJ2-3; DNA: TGTGCCAGCAGCCCCCCGGGAGATACGCAGTATTTT; CDR3: CASSPPGDTQYF
D: -; V: TRBV30; size: -; J: TRBJ2-3; DNA: TGTGCCTGGACTAGCACAGATACGCAGTATTTT; CDR3: CAWTSTDTQYF
D: TRBD2; V: TRBV5-1; size: -; J: TRBJ2-1; DNA: TGCGCCAGCAGAGGCGCGGGGCTAGCGGAATACAATGAGCAGTTCTTC; CDR3: CASRGAGLAEYNEQFF
D: -; V: TRBV30; size: -; J: TRBJ1-1; DNA: TGTGCCTTCAACCGAGGGTACACTGAAGCTTTCTTT; CDR3: CAFNRGYTEAFF
D: TRBD1; V: TRBV7-9; size: -; J: TRBJ2-1; DNA: TGTGCCAGCAGCCCCGCGGGACAGGCACATGAGCAGTTCTTC; CDR3: CASSPAGQAHEQFF
D: TRBD2; V: TRBV7-2; size: -; J: TRBJ2-5; DNA: TGTGCCAGTCAACTAGCGGGGGTCGACCAAGAGACCCAGTACTTC; CDR3: CASQLAGVDQETQYF
D: TRBD2; V: TRBV30; size: -; J: TRBJ2-7; DNA: TGTGCCTGGAGTGTTAGCGGGAGGGCCCCCTACGAGCAGTACTTC; CDR3: CAWSVSGRAPYEQYF
D: TRBD1; V: TRBV19; size: once; J: TRBJ2-3; DNA: TGTGCCAGTAGTAGGCGGACAGGAGGAGACACAGATACGCAGTATTTT; CDR3: CASSRRTGGDTDTQYF
D: TRBD1; V: TRBV19; size: -; J: TRBJ2-7; DNA: TGTGCCAGTAGTCCCCAGGGACAGGGACTGTCCTACGAGCAGTACTTC; CDR3: CASSPQGQGLSYEQYF
D: -; V: TRBV5-8; size: -; J: TRBJ2-5; DNA: TGTGCCTGCAGGTTGGGGCAGGGGTCCGCAGAGACCCAGTACTTC; CDR3: CACRLGQGSAETQYF
D: TRBD2; V: TRBV7-9; size: -; J: TRBJ2-7; DNA: TGTGCCAGTCGAGCGGGAGGGAGCTCCTACGAGCAGTACTTC; CDR3: CASRAGGSSYEQYF
D: -; V: TRBV10-3; size: -; J: TRBJ1-5; DNA: TGTGCCATCAGTGCGCGTGGGGGGTTCGTAAGCAATCAGCCCCAGCATTTT; CDR3: CAISARGGFVSNQPQHF
D: -; V: TRBV25-1; size: once; J: TRBJ1-5; DNA: TGTGCCAGCAGTCTAGGACAGCCAAATCAGCCCCAGCATTTT; CDR3: CASSLGQPNQPQHF
D: -; V: TRBV29-1; size: -; J: TRBJ1-1; DNA: TGCAGCGTTGAGTGGCAGAAGAACACTGAAGCTTTCTTT; CDR3: CSVEWQKNTEAFF
D: TRBD2; V: TRBV25-1; size: -; J: TRBJ2-5; DNA: TGTGCCAGCAGTGAAGGAATAGTGGTGGGGGGGGAGGAGACCCAGTACTTC; CDR3: CASSEGIVVGGEETQYF
D: TRBD2; V: TRBV5-1; size: -; J: TRBJ2-7; DNA: TGCGCCAGCAGCTTGGGACTAGCGGGGGCCTACGAGCAGTACTTC; CDR3: CASSLGLAGAYEQYF
D: TRBD1; V: TRBV19; size: -; J: TRBJ2-7; DNA: TGTGCCAGTAGTATAGATGGACAGGTATACTACGAGCAGTACTTC; CDR3: CASSIDGQVYYEQYF